Following are 4 T cell receptor beta chains from one sample sequenced in a study of T cells in Graves' hyperthyroidism and ophthalmopathy (dated by TCRdb to the late 2010s). The library was prepared using multiplex PCR. The sample was run on an Illumina HiSeq 2000. TCR beta CDR3 regions were amplified from RNA transcripts. The TCR CDR3 was subjected to a first round of RT-PCR using the HTBI primer set and the Qiagen OneStep RT-PCR kit. TCRdb passed the public sequencing reads through fastp at Q25 and MiXCR, retaining productive beta sequences. Rows merge per CDR3 protein into single entries with the most common DNA and genes. The sample data list about 180,000 distinct CDR3 sequences, and about 15% of these were observed just once. The top ten clones comprise around 27% of the sample. Material for sequencing was blood. The receptors were gathered from a woman aged 50 to 65 with Graves' hyperthyroidism.

This clonotype was recorded at least ten times. The chain carries TRBV5-1 and TRBJ1-2, with D unresolved. Germline-derived CDR1 and CDR2 are SGHRS and YFSETQ. The CDR3 runs to 15 residues. V dropped 4 bases and J dropped 0 bases, with 13 bases sitting between them. CDR3 DNA sequence: TGCGCCAGCAGCGCCCCCGGACGAGCTAACTATGGCTACACCTTC. This encodes CASSAPGRANYGYTF.

The chain carries TRBV7-3 and TRBJ2-2; TRBD1 might be the D (6 bases). This CDR3 comprises 13 residues. Trimming cost V 5 bases and J 9 bases, with 13 bases left between them. CDR1 and CDR2 from the germline V gene are SGHTA and FQGTGA. The DNA for the CDR3 is TGTGCCAGCAGCCAGGGGCGGACCAGGGAGCTGTTTTTT. This sequence encodes CASSQGRTRELFF.

This clonotype came up many times. CDR3 sequence reads: CASSLEVGRVHF. CDR3 nucleotide sequence: TGTGCCAGCAGCTTAGAGGTGGGCCGGGTTCACTTT. The gene calls are TRBV11-2 and TRBJ1-6; D is undetermined. This CDR3 spans 12 amino acids. CDR1 is SGHAT, CDR2 FQNNGV, per germline. Trimming left V 0 bases short and J 19 bases short, with 13 bases between.

This clonotype was observed at least ten times. The genes are TRBV20-1 and TRBJ2-5; 8 positions match TRBD1. J was trimmed by 9 bases and V by 1 base; bases with no gene match: 7. CDR1 DFQATT and CDR2 SNEGSKA come from the germline V gene (reference sequence). This CDR3 is 13 amino acids long. CDR3 bases: TGCAGTGCTAGAGGGACAGGGACGGATGCCCAGTACTTC. Translation: CSARGTGTDAQYF.